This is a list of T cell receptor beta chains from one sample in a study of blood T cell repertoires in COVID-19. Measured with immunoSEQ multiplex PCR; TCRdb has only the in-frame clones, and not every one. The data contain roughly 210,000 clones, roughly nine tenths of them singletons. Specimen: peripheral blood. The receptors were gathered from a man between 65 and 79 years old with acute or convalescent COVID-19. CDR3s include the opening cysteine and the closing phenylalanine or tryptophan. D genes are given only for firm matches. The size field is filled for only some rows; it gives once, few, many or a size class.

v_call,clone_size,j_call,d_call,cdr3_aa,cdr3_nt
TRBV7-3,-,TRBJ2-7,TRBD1,CASSRYRGYEQYF,TGTGCCAGCAGCCGTTACAGGGGCTACGAGCAGTACTTC
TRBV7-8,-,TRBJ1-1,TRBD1,CASSLMSQGVTEAFF,TGTGCCAGCAGCTTAATGTCGCAGGGGGTGACTGAAGCTTTCTTT
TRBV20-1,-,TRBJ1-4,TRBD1,CSASDRVREKLFF,TGCAGTGCTAGTGACAGGGTTCGTGAAAAACTGTTTTTT
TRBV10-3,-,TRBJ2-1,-,CAISGQNEQFF,TGTGCCATCAGTGGGCAGAACGAGCAGTTCTTC
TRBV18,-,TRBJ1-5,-,CASSPEKSNQPQHF,TGTGCCAGCTCACCAGAGAAGAGCAATCAGCCCCAGCATTTT
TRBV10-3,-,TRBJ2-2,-,CATGTTNTGELFF,TGTGCCACCGGGACAACGAACACCGGGGAGCTGTTTTTT
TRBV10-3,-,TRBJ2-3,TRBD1,CAISDRTGTSSTDTQYF,TGTGCCATCAGTGATAGGACAGGAACCTCTAGCACAGATACGCAGTATTTT
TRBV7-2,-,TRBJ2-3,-,CASSPRRRELAGDTQYF,TGTGCCAGCAGCCCTCGGCGCCGGGAGTTAGCAGGTGATACGCAGTATTTT
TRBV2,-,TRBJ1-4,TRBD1,CASRGKDRGRQEKLFF,TGTGCCAGCAGGGGTAAGGACAGGGGCCGACAAGAAAAACTGTTTTTT
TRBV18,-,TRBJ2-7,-,CASSQTRAEQYF,TGTGCCAGCTCACAGACTCGTGCCGAGCAGTACTTC
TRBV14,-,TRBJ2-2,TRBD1,CASAGQVTTGELFF,TGTGCCAGCGCGGGACAGGTGACCACCGGGGAGCTGTTTTTT
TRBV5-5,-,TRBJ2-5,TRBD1,CASSLGTVQETQYF,TGTGCCAGCAGCTTAGGGACAGTACAAGAGACCCAGTACTTC
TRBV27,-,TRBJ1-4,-,CASSANILGDEKLFF,TGTGCCAGCAGTGCAAACATCCTCGGGGATGAAAAACTGTTTTTT
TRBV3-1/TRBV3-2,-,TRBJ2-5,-,CASSHRGPETQYF,TGTGCCAGCAGCCATCGGGGTCCAGAGACCCAGTACTTC
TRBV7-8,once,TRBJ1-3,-,CASSLGTPSGNTIYF,TGTGCCAGCAGCTTAGGTACTCCGTCTGGAAACACCATATATTTT
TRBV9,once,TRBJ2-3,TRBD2,CASSANTPGTSGRWDTQYF,TGTGCCAGCAGCGCCAACACTCCCGGGACTAGCGGGAGGTGGGATACGCAGTATTTT
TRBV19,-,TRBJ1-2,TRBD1,CASSLGQVYGYTF,TGTGCCAGTAGTTTGGGACAGGTCTATGGCTACACCTTC
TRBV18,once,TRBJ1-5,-,CASSPGGIGPQHF,TGTGCCAGCTCACCAGGAGGGATCGGGCCCCAGCATTTT
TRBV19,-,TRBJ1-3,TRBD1,CASSTLGQAGGNTIYF,TGTGCCAGTAGTACGCTTGGACAGGCTGGTGGAAACACCATATATTTT
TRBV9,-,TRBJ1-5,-,CASSVDGDTNQPQHF,TGTGCCAGCAGCGTAGATGGGGACACCAATCAGCCCCAGCATTTT
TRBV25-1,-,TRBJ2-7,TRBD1,CASRKTGVGEQYF,TGTGCCAGCAGGAAGACAGGGGTGGGGGAGCAGTACTTC
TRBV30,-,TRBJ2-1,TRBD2,CAWSVGLAGGPVRFF,TGTGCCTGGAGTGTCGGGCTAGCGGGAGGGCCGGTTCGGTTCTTC
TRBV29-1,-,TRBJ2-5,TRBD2,CSVDPGGETQYF,TGCAGCGTTGACCCCGGGGGGGAGACCCAGTACTTC
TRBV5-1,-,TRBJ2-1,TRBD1,CASSLGQGIYNEQFF,TGCGCCAGCAGCCTCGGACAGGGGATCTACAATGAGCAGTTCTTC